These 30 T cell receptor beta chains were sequenced from one sample in a study of T-cell memory formation after mild COVID-19. TCRdb processed the 5' RACE reads anew with MiXCR; each CDR3 protein has one entry. The top ten clones hold roughly 12% of a sample with under 550,000 distinct CDR3 sequences, roughly 20% of them seen once. The specimen was PBMCs or a T cell subset sorted from them (not recorded which). These receptors were collected from an adult woman who had mild COVID-19 (a few samples of this study predate the infection). Cell type and time point are not known.

The chain joins TRBV2 to TRBJ2-7, with D uncertain. CDR1 and CDR2 from the germline V gene are SNHLY and FYNNEI. Trimming took off 8 bases at V and 3 bases at J, with 14 bases between the two ends. This CDR3 is built from 13 residues. CDR3 loop: CASETTKGYEQYF. The CDR3 coding sequence is TGTGCCAGCGAAACCACCAAGGGCTACGAGCAGTACTTC.

The V and J genes are TRBV4-1 and TRBJ2-7; D is perhaps TRBD1 (6 bases). Trimming shortened V by 1 base and J by 3 bases, and 13 bases separated the two germline ends. CDR1 and CDR2 from the germline V gene are MGHRA and YSYEKL. The CDR3 runs 15 residues. The CDR3 DNA sequence: TGCGCCAGCAGCCAAGGCGAGGGGGTATACTACGAGCAGTACTTC. Residues: CASSQGEGVYYEQYF.

The chain links TRBV4-1 to TRBJ1-5; a possible D gene is TRBD1 (5 bases). V was cut by 0 bases and J by 7 bases, with 7 bases left in between. Germline assignment: CDR1 MGHRA and CDR2 YSYEKL. The CDR3 has 13 residues. The CDR3 protein is CASSQEEGQPQHF. The DNA for the CDR3 is TGCGCCAGCAGCCAAGAGGAGGGGCAGCCCCAGCATTTT.

This clonotype was observed many times. This chain joins TRBV7-9 and TRBJ2-5; 7 nucleotides line up with TRBD2. Germline V gives CDR1 SEHNR, CDR2 FQNEAQ (reference sequence). V dropped 4 bases and J dropped 2; count of bases not matched to a gene: 7. This CDR3 has 15 residues. CDR3 sequence: CASSSPYSGQETQYF. Written as DNA, the CDR3 is TGTGCCAGCAGCTCACCTTATAGCGGGCAAGAGACCCAGTACTTC.

The table lists this clonotype with many counts. The chain carries TRBV9 and TRBJ2-1, with D maybe TRBD1 (5 bases). This CDR3 region has 15 residues. V was cut by 0 bases and J by 4 bases, with 11 bases left in between. Germline-derived CDR1 and CDR2 are SGDLS and YYNGEE. The CDR3 spells CASSVEGIGYNEQFF. CDR3 sequence (DNA): TGTGCCAGCAGCGTAGAGGGGATCGGATACAATGAGCAGTTCTTC.

A few counts support this clonotype. The V and J genes are TRBV6-5 and TRBJ2-1, with a tentative D call TRBD2 (5 bases). CDR3 size: 12 residues. V lost 6 bases and J 6 bases, leaving 9 bases between the germline ends. Germline V gene lookup returns CDR1 MNHEY and CDR2 SVGAGI. The CDR3 sequence is CASRSAGNEQFF. In nucleotides, the CDR3 is TGTGCCAGCAGATCGGCGGGCAATGAGCAGTTCTTC.

The V and J genes are TRBV5-4 and TRBJ2-7, with 7 bases that match TRBD1. The CDR3 consists of 13 residues. CDR1 is SGHNT, CDR2 YYREEE, per germline (reference sequence). Trimming removed 4 bases from V and 1 base from J; junction bases left unmatched: 2. CDR3 bases: TGTGCCAGCAGCGGGACAGTTTCCTACGAGCAGTACTTC. It specifies CASSGTVSYEQYF.

The genes are TRBV5-1 and TRBJ2-5, with 9 bases aligning to TRBD1. The CDR3 spans 17 residues. The junction had 10 bases not matched to a gene; V was cut back by 4 bases and J by 0 bases. In germline, CDR1 is SGHRS, CDR2 YFSETQ. The CDR3 here is CASSRRTGALYQETQYF. The CDR3 DNA follows: TGCGCCAGCAGCCGAAGGACAGGGGCCCTGTACCAAGAGACCCAGTACTTC.

CDR3 in DNA: TGTGCCAGCAGTTTATCCGGACAGGTATGGCAGTTCTTC. Its protein is CASSLSGQVWQFF. The V gene is TRBV27, the J gene TRBJ2-1; TRBD1 matches at 7 bases. CDR1 and CDR2 (germline): MNHEY, SMNVEV (reference sequence). This CDR3 contains 13 residues. Germline trimming cut 0 bases from V and 12 bases from J; bases unmatched to any gene: 5.

This clonotype appeared many times. The DNA of the CDR3 is TGTGCCAGCAGCTTCAGCTTCGGACAGGACTATGGCTACACCTTC. Its protein is CASSFSFGQDYGYTF. The chain carries TRBV7-2 and TRBJ1-2; TRBD1 agrees at 7 bases. The CDR3 totals 15 residues. Germline lookup yields CDR1 SGHTA and CDR2 FQGNSA. Unmatched junction bases numbered 7, after V lost 3 bases and J lost 3 bases.

This clonotype was seen more than once but under ten times. The junction shows a germline mismatch at one end, possibly a read error. The rearrangement uses TRBV7-8 and TRBJ2-1; 9 bases line up with TRBD1. The V gene's germline CDR1 is SGHVS and CDR2 FQNEAQ. This CDR3 spans 13 amino acids. As DNA, the CDR3 is TGTGCCAGCAGCCCACATCGGACAGGGGAGCCGTTCTTC. Residues: CASSPHRTGEPFF.

A few counts support this clonotype. The chain has TRBV4-3 and TRBJ2-1; 10 bases align to TRBD2. Germline V lookup: CDR1 LGHNA, CDR2 YSLEER. The CDR3 length is 17 residues. The J segment lost 4 bases and the V segment lost 0 bases, leaving 6 bases of the junction unmatched. The CDR3 is CASSQDRPSGSYNEQFF. The CDR3, as DNA: TGCGCCAGCAGCCAAGACCGTCCTAGCGGGAGTTACAATGAGCAGTTCTTC.

This clonotype has more than one count but fewer than ten. The chain recombines TRBV13 with TRBJ2-7, with 13 bases matching TRBD2. Germline loops: CDR1 PRHDT, CDR2 FYEKMQ (reference sequence). The CDR3 extends over 19 amino acids. V shed 0 bases, J shed 7 bases, and the junction held 15 bases outside the gene matches. The CDR3 sequence: CASSLGYSPGLAGVREQYF. The CDR3 DNA sequence: TGTGCCAGCAGCTTAGGGTACAGCCCAGGACTAGCGGGAGTAAGGGAGCAGTACTTC. The full variable domain, rest sourced from reference TRBV13 and TRBJ2-7, is AAGVIQSPRHLIKEKRETATLKCYPIPRHDTVYWYQQGPGQDPQFLISFYEKMQSDKGSIPDRFSAQQFSDYHSELNMSSLELGDSALYFCASSLGYSPGLAGVREQYFGPGTRLTVT.

The chain links TRBV10-3 to TRBJ1-1; a weak D match, TRBD1 (6 bases). Looked up from germline, CDR1 is ENHRY and CDR2 is SYGVKD. V was pared by 10 bases and J by 4 bases, with 22 bases between. CDR3 length: 15 residues. The CDR3 region is CATAPAGAGGTEAFF. The CDR3 bases are TGTGCCACCGCCCCGGCGGGGGCTGGAGGCACTGAAGCTTTCTTT.

This clonotype occurred many times. The CDR3 DNA reads as TGCGCCAGCAGCCAACAGACAGGAGCGGGGGCCAACGTCCTGACTTTC. It codes for CASSQQTGAGANVLTF. The chain joins TRBV4-3 to TRBJ2-6; possibly TRBD1 for D (6 bases). Per the germline V gene, CDR1 is LGHNA and CDR2 is YSLEER. V dropped 2 bases and J dropped 4 bases, with 12 bases sitting between them. The CDR3 is 16 amino acids.

This clonotype occurred a few times. This sequence joins TRBV18 and TRBJ2-3, with 10 nucleotides matching TRBD2. The CDR3 extends over 17 amino acids. Germline CDR1 reads KGHSH; CDR2 reads LQKENI. With V trimmed by 5 bases and J by 4 bases, 12 bases remained unmatched. The CDR3 region has the DNA TGTGCCAGCTCATGGACTAGCGGAACGGGGGGTCCAGATACGCAGTATTTT. This sequence encodes CASSWTSGTGGPDTQYF.

The CDR3 region has the DNA TGTGCCAGCAGCTTATACAGAAAGACAGATACGCAGTATTTT. The encoded protein is CASSLYRKTDTQYF. V is TRBV7-6 and J is TRBJ2-3, with D uncertain. V lost 2 bases to trimming and J lost 3 bases, with 9 bases between them. Germline-derived CDR1 and CDR2 are SGHVS and FNYEAQ. CDR3 length: 14 residues.

V and J are TRBV9 and TRBJ1-4, with 11 bases matching TRBD1. With 1 base clipped from V and 7 bases from J, the junction kept 15 bases outside the gene matches. Germline loops: CDR1 SGDLS, CDR2 YYNGEE. The CDR3 totals 19 residues. The CDR3 region is CASSVQPSGSGTGGEKLFF. CDR3 bases: TGTGCCAGCAGCGTACAGCCTTCGGGATCTGGGACAGGGGGTGAAAAACTGTTTTTT.

The chain combines TRBV29-1 with TRBJ2-3; 7 positions match TRBD2. Trimming removed 4 bases from V and 4 bases from J; junction bases left unmatched: 8. The CDR3 runs to 14 residues. Germline assignment: CDR1 SQVTM and CDR2 ANQGSEA. The CDR3 protein is CSVVAGDGPDTQYF. The CDR3 DNA sequence: TGCAGCGTTGTGGCGGGAGACGGTCCAGATACGCAGTATTTT.

This clonotype was counted between two and nine times. V gene TRBV20-1 combines with J gene TRBJ2-3, with a weak D call TRBD2 (7 bases). Germline CDR1 and CDR2: DFQATT and SNEGSKA (reference sequence). The length of the CDR3 is 14 residues. Trimming took off 4 bases at V and 5 bases at J, with 16 bases between the two ends. This CDR3 is CSATRGAGGDTQYF. CDR3 sequence (DNA): TGCAGTGCTACACGGGGGGCCGGAGGAGATACGCAGTATTTT.

The sample holds a few counts of this clonotype. This chain uses TRBV5-1 with TRBJ2-2; 7 bases are shared with TRBD1. The CDR3 runs 15 residues. V gave up 4 bases and J gave up 7 bases; unmatched junction bases: 10. The germline V gene has CDR1 SGHRS and CDR2 YFSETQ. The CDR3 protein is CASSKTGQLGGELFF. The CDR3 DNA reads as TGCGCCAGCAGCAAGACAGGGCAGCTTGGCGGGGAGCTGTTTTTT. Complete variable domain (other parts from reference TRBV5-1 and TRBJ2-2): KAGVTQTPRYLIKTRGQQVTLSCSPISGHRSVSWYQQTPGQGLQFLFEYFSETQRNKGNFPGRFSGRQFSNSRSEMNVSTLELGDSALYLCASSKTGQLGGELFFGEGSRLTVL.

The chain combines TRBV2 with TRBJ2-3; TRBD1 might be the D (6 bases). V lost 4 bases to trimming and J lost 4 bases, with 12 bases between them. The CDR3 contains 14 residues. CDR1 is SNHLY, CDR2 FYNNEI, per germline. The CDR3: CASSVGQTSDTQYF. Written as DNA, the CDR3 is TGTGCCAGCAGTGTTGGACAGACATCAGATACGCAGTATTTT.

The chain couples TRBV7-8 to TRBJ2-7, with TRBD2 as a possible D gene (6 bases). CDR3 length equals 15 residues. The V end was cut by 5 bases, the J end by 0 bases, with 14 bases between. Germline V CDR1 and CDR2: SGHVS, FQNEAQ. The CDR3 DNA reads TGTGCCAGCAGCCTAGGAGGGCGGAGCTCCTACGAGCAGTACTTC. Translated: CASSLGGRSSYEQYF.

This rearrangement joins TRBV2 to TRBJ2-7; the D gene is possibly TRBD2 (5 bases). Trimming took off 9 bases at V and 2 bases at J, with 20 bases between the two ends. CDR1 and CDR2 from the germline V gene are SNHLY and FYNNEI. The CDR3 length is 15 residues. CDR3: CASEGRASRTYEQYF. For the CDR3, the DNA is TGTGCCAGTGAAGGTAGGGCTAGCAGAACCTACGAGCAGTACTTC. Drawing the rest from reference TRBV2 and TRBJ2-7, the complete variable domain is EPEVTQTPSHQVTQMGQEVILRCVPISNHLYFYWYRQILGQKVEFLVSFYNNEISEKSEIFDDQFSVERPDGSNFTLKIRSTKLEDSAMYFCASEGRASRTYEQYFGPGTRLTVT.

This chain links TRBV5-1 with TRBJ1-4; no clear D gene. CDR1 and CDR2 (germline): SGHRS, YFSETQ. This CDR3 has 13 amino acids. Deletions cut 0 bases from V and 6 bases from J, with 6 bases between. The CDR3: CASSLDSHEKLFF. The CDR3 DNA sequence: TGCGCCAGCAGCTTGGATTCCCATGAAAAACTGTTTTTT.

The chain combines TRBV20-1 with TRBJ2-3, with D possibly TRBD2 on 5 matching bases. This CDR3 region has 13 residues. Germline V gives CDR1 DFQATT, CDR2 SNEGSKA (reference sequence). V gave up 1 base and J gave up 1 base, with 6 bases separating them. The CDR3 DNA reads TGCAGTGCTAGAGCCGGGGGCACAGATACGCAGTATTTT. It translates to CSARAGGTDTQYF.

This clonotype was counted a few times. This chain joins TRBV7-3 and TRBJ2-1; 15 bases agree with TRBD2. The CDR3 is 16 amino acids. The ends lost 5 bases at V and 8 bases at J; junction bases unmatched: 7. Germline values: CDR1 SGHTA, CDR2 FQGTGA. The CDR3 loop reads CASSDGLAGGIDEQFF. DNA of the CDR3: TGTGCCAGCAGCGACGGACTAGCGGGAGGGATCGATGAGCAGTTCTTC.

The V gene is TRBV4-2, the J gene TRBJ2-1; TRBD2 matches at 12 bases. CDR1 LGHNA and CDR2 YNFKEQ come from the germline V gene. Trimming removed 3 bases from V and 8 bases from J; junction bases left unmatched: 8. CDR3 size: 16 residues. The CDR3 region is CASSQGSSGGAYEQFF. DNA of the CDR3: TGTGCCAGCAGCCAGGGCTCTAGCGGGGGGGCCTATGAGCAGTTCTTC.

This clonotype appeared a few times. This rearrangement joins TRBV30 to TRBJ2-3; tentative D call: TRBD1 (5 bases). CDR1 is GTSNPN and CDR2 is SVGIG in the germline V gene (reference sequence). The CDR3 runs 13 residues. Trimming took 4 bases from V and 3 from J, leaving 11 bases between them. CDR3 residues: CAWKVRGTDTQYF. In DNA form, the CDR3 reads TGTGCCTGGAAGGTTAGGGGTACAGATACGCAGTATTTT.

For the CDR3, the DNA is TGTGCCACCAGCGGGTTGACAGGGTACAACGAGCAGTACTTC. It translates to CATSGLTGYNEQYF. The gene calls are TRBV15 and TRBJ2-7, with 7 bases identical to TRBD1. Losses at the gene ends were 5 bases for V and 5 bases for J; bases not matched to a gene: 9. The length of the CDR3 is 14 residues. Germline values: CDR1 LNHNV, CDR2 YYDKDF (reference sequence).